These 17 T cell receptor beta chains came from one sample sequenced in a study of PD-1 blockade in classical Hodgkin lymphoma. The repertoire was sequenced with immunoSEQ multiplex PCR; TCRdb's copy has only in-frame clones and lacks some. The table records 35,000 to 45,000 clones, approximately 70% of them present only once. Relapse was seen in all patients after autologous stem cell transplantation, and brentuximab vedotin exposure was variable. This sample comprised peripheral blood mononuclear cells (PBMCs), obtained before the second cycle of nivolumab. Receptors were obtained from a human donor with classical Hodgkin lymphoma.

The chain joins TRBV15 to TRBJ2-2, with D perhaps TRBD2 (7 bases). Deletions cut 9 bases from V and 5 bases from J, with 16 bases between. The CDR3 is made up of 14 amino acids. The V gene's germline CDR1 is LNHNV and CDR2 YYDKDF (reference sequence). The CDR3 protein is CATGGGKTTGELFF. DNA for the CDR3: TGTGCCACAGGGGGGGGCAAGACGACCGGGGAGCTGTTTTTT.

By share, this clone counts as medium-sized. This chain connects TRBV27 to TRBJ2-6, with D uncertain. CDR3 size: 15 residues. Deletions cut 3 bases from V and 0 bases from J, with 6 bases between. Germline CDR1 MNHEY, CDR2 SMNVEV (reference sequence). CDR3 in DNA: TGTGCCAGCAGTTTGGTCTTCTCTGGGGCCAACGTCCTGACTTTC. Its translation: CASSLVFSGANVLTF.

The chain employs TRBV19 and TRBJ1-1; D perhaps matches TRBD1 (5 bases). This CDR3 is 13 amino acids long. The V and J ends lost 3 bases and 1 base respectively, with 6 bases between them. Germline loops: CDR1 LNHDA, CDR2 SQIVND (reference sequence). DNA for the CDR3: TGTGCCAGTAGTATGGGGACGAACACTGAAGCTTTCTTT. This gives the protein CASSMGTNTEAFF.

The J gene is TRBJ1-1, the V gene TRBV7-9; no firm D call. The V and J ends lost 5 bases and 1 base respectively, with 11 bases between them. Looked up from germline, CDR1 is SEHNR and CDR2 is FQNEAQ (reference sequence). The CDR3 runs 14 residues. The CDR3: CASSPPSPNTEAFF. The DNA for the CDR3 is TGTGCCAGCAGCCCGCCCAGCCCGAACACTGAAGCTTTCTTT.

This clone was observed a few times. J is TRBJ2-7 and V is TRBV21-1. TRBV21-1 is classified as a pseudogene. The CDR3 loop spans 15 amino acids. The CDR3 nucleotides read TGTGCCAGCAGCAACAGTACAGGGAGGTACTACGAGCAGTACTTC. It codes for CASSNSTGRYYEQYF.

The chain carries TRBV28 and TRBJ2-7; D is perhaps TRBD1 (5 bases). CDR3 length: 15 residues. V was pared by 3 bases and J by 0 bases, with 12 bases between. Germline CDR1 is MDHEN and CDR2 is SYDVKM. This CDR3 reads CASSFGRQGSYEQYF. For the CDR3, the DNA is TGTGCCAGCAGTTTTGGGCGCCAGGGCTCCTACGAGCAGTACTTC.

This clone was found once. The V and J genes are TRBV19 and TRBJ2-2; TRBD1 matches at 7 bases. The CDR3 length is 18 residues. Germline V gives CDR1 LNHDA, CDR2 SQIVND (reference sequence). V gave up 7 bases and J gave up 4 bases; unmatched junction bases: 18. The CDR3 DNA is TGTGCCAGTACCCCCGATGGTGGGACAGCCCTCTTCACCGGGGAGCTGTTTTTT. It codes for CASTPDGGTALFTGELFF.

The sample holds one count of this clone. V is TRBV7-9 and J is TRBJ1-1; D gene uncertain. Germline V lookup: CDR1 SEHNR, CDR2 FQNEAQ (reference sequence). This CDR3 has 13 residues. The V end was cut by 2 bases, the J end by 1 base, with 5 bases between. The CDR3 coding sequence is TGTGCCAGCAGCTTAAGGGAGAACACTGAAGCTTTCTTT. Protein: CASSLRENTEAFF. Full variable domain (remainder filled in from reference TRBV7-9 and TRBJ1-1): DTGVSQNPRHKITKRGQNVTFRCDPISEHNRLYWYRQTLGQGPEFLTYFQNEAQLEKSRLLSDRFSAERPKGSFSTLEIQRTEQGDSAMYLCASSLRENTEAFFGQGTRLTVV.

The chain combines TRBV5-1 with TRBJ1-2; TRBD1 might be the D (6 bases). CDR3 length: 15 residues. Germline values: CDR1 SGHRS, CDR2 YFSETQ. Trimming pared 3 bases from V and 4 bases from J, leaving 16 bases between. The CDR3 DNA follows: TGCGCCAGCAGCTCATCAACCGGGACAATCTATGGCTACACCTTC. The encoded protein is CASSSSTGTIYGYTF.

The chain has TRBV5-1 and TRBJ1-2; D is uncertain. This CDR3 has 14 residues. The V and J ends lost 0 bases and 4 bases respectively, with 10 bases between them. Germline V gives CDR1 SGHRS, CDR2 YFSETQ. The CDR3 reads CASSLASAVYGYTF. For the CDR3, the DNA is TGCGCCAGCAGCTTGGCCTCGGCAGTCTATGGCTACACCTTC. Together with reference TRBV5-1 and TRBJ1-2, the CDR3 gives the full variable domain: KAGVTQTPRYLIKTRGQQVTLSCSPISGHRSVSWYQQTPGQGLQFLFEYFSETQRNKGNFPGRFSGRQFSNSRSEMNVSTLELGDSALYLCASSLASAVYGYTFGSGTRLTVV.

This sequence joins TRBV2 and TRBJ2-7; 7 bases map to TRBD2. The junction had 7 bases not matched to a gene; V was cut back by 8 bases and J by 0 bases. From germline, CDR1 is SNHLY and CDR2 FYNNEI. The CDR3 has 14 residues. The CDR3 sequence: CASRMSGNSYEQYF. CDR3 nucleotides: TGTGCCAGCCGGATGAGCGGGAACTCCTACGAGCAGTACTTC. Filled out from reference TRBV2 and TRBJ2-7, the complete variable domain reads EPEVTQTPSHQVTQMGQEVILRCVPISNHLYFYWYRQILGQKVEFLVSFYNNEISEKSEIFDDQFSVERPDGSNFTLKIRSTKLEDSAMYFCASRMSGNSYEQYFGPGTRLTVT.

CDR3 loop: CASSPFATGISYNEQFF. The CDR3 nucleotides are TGTGCCAGCTCACCATTTGCCACAGGGATCTCCTACAATGAGCAGTTCTTC. The V gene is TRBV18, the J gene TRBJ2-1; the D gene is possibly TRBD1 (6 bases). Per germline, CDR1 KGHSH and CDR2 LQKENI. The CDR3 is made up of 17 amino acids. The germline V and J ends were trimmed by 2 bases and 0 bases, with 14 bases remaining between them.

This clone was seen once. The chain has TRBV6-5 and TRBJ1-1, with no clear D. Trimming cost V 4 bases and J 4 bases, with 4 bases left between them. This CDR3 spans 11 amino acids. CDR1 and CDR2 (germline): MNHEY, SVGAGI. The CDR3 DNA follows: TGTGCCAGCAGTTTCCGCACTGAAGCTTTCTTT. Amino acid sequence: CASSFRTEAFF.

This clone occurred many times. V usage is TRBV4-3 and J usage is TRBJ2-7, with a weak D call TRBD1 (6 bases). Trimming took 4 bases from V and 5 from J, leaving 12 bases between them. CDR3 length: 13 residues. Germline CDR1 and CDR2: LGHNA and YSLEER. The CDR3 DNA sequence: TGCGCCAGCAGCCCAGGGACAAGCCACGAGCAGTACTTC. Amino acids: CASSPGTSHEQYF.

This clone occurred a few times. J is TRBJ2-7 and V is TRBV6-5; a weak D match, TRBD2 (6 bases). V shed 0 bases and J shed 2 bases, with 11 bases lying between them. CDR1 and CDR2 (germline): MNHEY, SVGAGI. CDR3 size: 15 residues. This CDR3 reads CASSYSRDSAYEQYF. CDR3 bases: TGTGCCAGCAGTTACTCCCGGGACTCAGCCTACGAGCAGTACTTC.

This clone was recorded once. This rearrangement joins TRBV29-1 to TRBJ1-1; D gene unclear. The germline V gene encodes CDR1 SQVTM and CDR2 ANQGSEA. CDR3 length: 14 amino acids. Trimming cost V 6 bases and J 4 bases, with 18 bases left between them. CDR3 sequence (DNA): TGCAGCGTGAGCCCTTCGGGAGTTGGCACTGAAGCTTTCTTT. Translation gives CSVSPSGVGTEAFF.

In its sample, this clone was seen many times. J is TRBJ1-2 and V is TRBV28; D ambiguous. Germline V gene lookup returns CDR1 MDHEN and CDR2 SYDVKM. The germline V and J ends were trimmed by 8 bases and 0 bases, with 16 bases remaining between them. This CDR3 region has 15 residues. CDR3 amino acids: CASRPYSISNYGYTF. DNA of the CDR3: TGTGCCAGCCGTCCCTACAGCATATCTAACTATGGCTACACCTTC.